This TCR beta chain was sequenced in a study of blood T cell repertoires in COVID-19. Study-level background: Researchers got acute and convalescent COVID-19 samples from the United States, Italy and Spain. T cells, B-cell-depleted T cells, or PBMCs supplied cDNA or gDNA.

In the original processing: By means of reference gene primer amplification, nucleated cell counts were estimated. The assay was immunoSEQ multiplex PCR, and TCRdb's table has in-frame clones only and misses some. That table supplies the V and J calls and clone size; D and trimming were determined from the DNA. The table records under 200,000 clones, around 83% of them present only once. The CDR3 runs to 17 residues. Germline V gene data show CDR1 as SEHNR and CDR2 as FQNEAQ (reference sequence). V trimming: 3 bases; J trimming: 0 bases; junction bases outside the gene matches: 6. The chain joins TRBV7-9 to TRBJ1-3; 9 nucleotides line up with TRBD1. The source is a man between 50 and 59 years old with active or convalescent COVID-19. What was sequenced was peripheral blood. The CDR3, as DNA: TGTGCCAGCAGCTTCCCCAAGACAGGGGGCTCTGGAAACACCATATATTTT. Its protein is CASSFPKTGGSGNTIYF.